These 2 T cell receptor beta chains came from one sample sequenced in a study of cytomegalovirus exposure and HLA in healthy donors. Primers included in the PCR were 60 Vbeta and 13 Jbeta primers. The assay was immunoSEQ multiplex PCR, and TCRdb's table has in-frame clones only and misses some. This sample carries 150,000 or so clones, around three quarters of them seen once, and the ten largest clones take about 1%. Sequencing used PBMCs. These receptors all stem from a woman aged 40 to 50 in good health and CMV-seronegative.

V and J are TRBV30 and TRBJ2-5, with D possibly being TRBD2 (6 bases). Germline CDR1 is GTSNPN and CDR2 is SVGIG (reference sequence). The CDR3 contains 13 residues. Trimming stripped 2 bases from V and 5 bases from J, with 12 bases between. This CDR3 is CAWSKAGRETQYF. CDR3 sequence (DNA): TGTGCCTGGAGTAAGGCGGGGCGGGAGACCCAGTACTTC.

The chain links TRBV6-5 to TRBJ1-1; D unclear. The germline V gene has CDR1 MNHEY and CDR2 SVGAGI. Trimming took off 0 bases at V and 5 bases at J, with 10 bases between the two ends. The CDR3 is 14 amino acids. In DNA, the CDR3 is TGTGCCAGCAGTTACTCGGAGACCGCGACTGAAGCTTTCTTT. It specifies CASSYSETATEAFF.